This entry concerns a single T cell receptor beta chain. In the authors' workflow: By means of reference gene primer amplification, nucleated cell counts were estimated. Profiling relied on immunoSEQ multiplex PCR, and the TCRdb table lists in-frame clones only, not all of them. For V, J and clone size, that table is used; D and trimming come from the DNA. The sample includes some 96,000 clones, around four fifths of them seen just once. This sample is drawn from a study of blood T cell repertoires in COVID-19. Study information: Samples came from the United States, Italy and Spain, spanning acute and convalescent COVID-19.

Germline lookup yields CDR1 ENHRY and CDR2 SYGVKD. CDR3 length: 14 amino acids. Unmatched junction bases numbered 8, after V lost 3 bases and J lost 8 bases. The rearrangement joins TRBV10-3 to TRBJ1-2, with 8 bases identical to TRBD1. The sequence was collected from a woman in her 70s with acute or convalescent COVID-19. The sequenced material came from peripheral blood. The CDR3 is CAISDLDRGHGYTF. DNA for the CDR3: TGTGCCATCAGTGATTTAGACAGGGGACACGGCTACACCTTC.